The text below deals with one T cell receptor beta chain. This sample stems from a study of T cell responses to AZD1222 COVID-19 vaccine. Only in-frame clones appear in the TCRdb table, and some are missing; sequencing was by immunoSEQ multiplex PCR. The sample carries over 100,000 clones, roughly 88% recorded once. Unmatched junction bases numbered 6, after V lost 4 bases and J lost 6 bases. CDR3 length: 13 residues. In germline, CDR1 is SGHDT, CDR2 YYEEEE. The receptor was isolated from an adult in good health. This chain uses TRBV5-6 with TRBJ1-1, with 7 bases lining up with TRBD1. The input for sequencing was peripheral blood, taken on day 0 of AZD1222 vaccination. CDR3 region: CASSLDRAAEAFF. The CDR3 DNA is TGTGCCAGCAGCCTAGACAGGGCGGCTGAAGCTTTCTTT.